One T cell receptor beta chain is described in this entry. The TCRbeta library was prepared with unique molecular identifiers. TCRdb re-analysed the PCR reads in MiXCR, keeping a single row per CDR3 protein. Among hundreds of thousands of distinct CDR3 sequences, approximately 12% were seen once, and the ten largest hold over 5.5%. The data derive from a study of T-cell reconstitution after alpha-beta-depleted transplantation in children. The input for sequencing was PBMCs from the stem cell graft donor, taken from the stem cell graft. This clonotype originated in a human donor who donated a stem cell graft to a child with combined immunodeficiency.

CDR3 in DNA: TGTGCCACCAGCAGAGTTGGACAGCTCTCTGGGGCCAACGTCCTGACTTTC. Its protein product is CATSRVGQLSGANVLTF. This chain joins TRBV15 and TRBJ2-6; D may be TRBD1 (6 bases). V was trimmed by 1 base and J by 0 bases, leaving 10 bases between them. Looked up from germline, CDR1 is LNHNV and CDR2 is YYDKDF (reference sequence). The CDR3 has 17 amino acids.